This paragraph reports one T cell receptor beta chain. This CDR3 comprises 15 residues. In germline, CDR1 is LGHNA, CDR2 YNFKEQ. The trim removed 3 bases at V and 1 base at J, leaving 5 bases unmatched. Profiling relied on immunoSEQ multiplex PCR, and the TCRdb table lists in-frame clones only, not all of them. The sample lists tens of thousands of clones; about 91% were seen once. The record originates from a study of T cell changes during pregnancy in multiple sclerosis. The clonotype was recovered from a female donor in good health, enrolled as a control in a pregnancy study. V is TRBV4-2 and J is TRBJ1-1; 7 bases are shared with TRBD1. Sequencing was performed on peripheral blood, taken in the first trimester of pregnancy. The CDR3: CASSQRQGENTEAFF. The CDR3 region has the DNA TGTGCCAGCAGCCAGCGACAGGGCGAGAACACTGAAGCTTTCTTT.